This entry features one T cell receptor (beta chain) sequence. Its antigen is as yet unknown. TCRdb keeps only in-frame clones here, not all; method: immunoSEQ multiplex PCR. The sample records under 45,000 clones, about 80% being singletons. The sample originates from a study of a mutant IDH1 vaccine in newly diagnosed glioma. Overall study: Earlier care involved radiotherapy, temozolomide, or both, and the majority received both.

Time point in this sample: week 23, last vaccination. Doses comprised 300 ug of mutant IDH1 20-mer peptide each, plus topical imiquimod. Each donor presented with a new WHO grade 3 or 4 astrocytoma that tested IDH1-mutant and showed ATRX loss. The V end was cut by 8 bases, the J end by 8 bases, with 13 bases between. The germline CDR1 and CDR2 sequences are SNHLY and FYNNEI. The CDR3 length is 12 residues. The receptor was isolated from a man aged 50 to 60 with glioma. Sequencing used PBMCs, obtained from a glioma patient whose treatment included an IDH1 peptide vaccine. The chain links TRBV2 to TRBJ2-1; possibly TRBD1 or TRBD2 for D (5 bases each). CDR3 protein: CASLRLGDEQFF. Written as DNA, the CDR3 is TGTGCCAGCCTCCGATTGGGGGATGAGCAGTTCTTC.